This passage covers 26 T cell receptor beta chains from one sample sequenced in a study of T cell responses to AZD1222 COVID-19 vaccine. Only in-frame clones appear in the TCRdb table, and some are missing; sequencing was by immunoSEQ multiplex PCR. The table has 90,000 to 95,000 clones, roughly 90% seen once; the top ten hold 12%. Sequenced material: peripheral blood, taken 28 days after the second AZD1222 dose. These receptors came from an adult who received the AZD1222 COVID-19 vaccine.

This chain connects TRBV30 to TRBJ1-1, with D unresolved. Germline lookup yields CDR1 GTSNPN and CDR2 SVGIG (reference sequence). Trimming stripped 5 bases from V and 10 bases from J, with 23 bases between. The CDR3 has 14 amino acids. CDR3 bases: TGTGCCTGGCTTCCCGGGTCGCGCTCAAGCGGAGCTTTCTTT. As protein: CAWLPGSRSSGAFF.

The gene calls are TRBV4-1 and TRBJ2-5, with TRBD2 as a possible D gene (5 bases). Deletions cut 4 bases from V and 2 bases from J, with 17 bases between. The germline V gene has CDR1 MGHRA and CDR2 YSYEKL. This CDR3 spans 16 amino acids. The DNA of the CDR3 is TGCGCCAGCAGCCCAAACCCTATGAGGGAACAAGAGACCCAGTACTTC. It encodes CASSPNPMREQETQYF.

This clone was seen a few times. V is TRBV6-2 or TRBV6-3 and J is TRBJ2-2, with D perhaps matching TRBD2 (5 bases). Trimming stripped 5 bases from V and 5 bases from J, with 12 bases between. Germline V gives CDR1 MNHEY, CDR2 SVGEGT. The length of the CDR3 is 14 residues. CDR3 protein: CASSAGRSTGELFF. The CDR3 nucleotides are TGTGCCAGCAGTGCGGGTCGCTCGACCGGGGAGCTGTTTTTT.

The genes are TRBV25-1 and TRBJ1-3; TRBD1 matches 8 bases. This CDR3 has 16 amino acids. Trimming took 4 bases from V and 0 from J; bases not matched to a gene: 5. Germline V lookup: CDR1 MGHDK, CDR2 SYGVNS. As DNA, the CDR3 is TGTGCCAGCAGTGGGACAGGGACTCGCTCTGGAAACACCATATATTTT. Its translation is CASSGTGTRSGNTIYF. Variable domain in full (rest from reference TRBV25-1 and TRBJ1-3): EADIYQTPRYLVIGTGKKITLECSQTMGHDKMYWYQQDPGMELHLIHYSYGVNSTEKGDLSSESTVSRIRTEHFPLTLESARPSHTSQYLCASSGTGTRSGNTIYFGEGSWLTVV.

The J gene is TRBJ1-4, the V gene TRBV19; the D is unclear. The CDR3 sequence is 18 residues long. V gave up 1 base and J gave up 0 bases, with 15 bases separating them. Germline assignment: CDR1 LNHDA and CDR2 SQIVND (reference sequence). CDR3 protein: CASSIVWASGATNEKLFF. The CDR3, as DNA: TGTGCCAGTAGTATAGTTTGGGCCAGTGGAGCAACTAATGAAAAACTGTTTTTT.

This chain links TRBV3-1 (or the pseudogene TRBV3-2) with TRBJ2-7; TRBD1 is a possible D gene (6 bases). This CDR3 is built from 14 residues. Germline CDR1 and CDR2: LGHDT and YNNKEL (reference sequence). V was trimmed by 1 base and J by 5 bases, leaving 12 bases between them. For the CDR3, the DNA is TGTGCCAGCAGCCAAGTTTCCAGGGGCAACGAGCAGTACTTC. This translates into CASSQVSRGNEQYF.

The chain couples TRBV30 to TRBJ2-7; the D gene could be TRBD1 or TRBD2 (7 bases each). The CDR3 sequence is 15 residues long. Germline values: CDR1 GTSNPN, CDR2 SVGIG (reference sequence). The V gene lost 3 bases and the J gene lost 2 bases, with 17 bases spanning the gap. As DNA, the CDR3 is TGTGCCTGGAGAGGGAGGGCAGGGGGAACCTACGAGCAGTACTTC. Its translation: CAWRGRAGGTYEQYF.

This chain joins TRBV28 and TRBJ2-3; D might be TRBD2 (6 bases). Germline CDR1 reads MDHEN; CDR2 reads SYDVKM. The CDR3 runs 15 residues. V lost 7 bases and J 4 bases, leaving 18 bases between the germline ends. The CDR3 DNA reads TGTGCCAGCATCGGAGGAGGGTCCGCGGCAGATACGCAGTATTTT. Translation gives CASIGGGSAADTQYF.

This clone was seen only once. The CDR3 region is CASSLVGTSSYEQYF. The CDR3 DNA sequence: TGTGCCAGCAGTTTAGTAGGGACTAGCTCCTACGAGCAGTACTTC. V gene TRBV27 combines with J gene TRBJ2-7, with TRBD2 identical over 8 bases. The CDR3 covers 15 residues. Germline lookup yields CDR1 MNHEY and CDR2 SMNVEV (reference sequence). With 2 bases clipped from V and 0 bases from J, the junction kept 3 bases outside the gene matches.

The V gene is TRBV27, the J gene TRBJ2-7; D unresolved. Trimming shortened V by 3 bases and J by 2 bases, and 8 bases separated the two germline ends. Per germline, CDR1 MNHEY and CDR2 SMNVEV (reference sequence). CDR3 length: 13 residues. In DNA form, the CDR3 reads TGTGCCAGCAGTTTCAAGGTAACCTACGAGCAGTACTTC. Translation: CASSFKVTYEQYF.

The V and J genes are TRBV2 and TRBJ2-5; D gene uncertain. Per germline, CDR1 SNHLY and CDR2 FYNNEI. There are 12 residues in the CDR3. The V and J ends lost 2 bases and 7 bases respectively, with 8 bases between them. The CDR3 sequence is CASSETESTQYF. DNA for the CDR3: TGTGCCAGCAGTGAAACAGAGTCGACCCAGTACTTC. Full variable domain (outside the CDR3, taken from reference TRBV2 and TRBJ2-5): EPEVTQTPSHQVTQMGQEVILRCVPISNHLYFYWYRQILGQKVEFLVSFYNNEISEKSEIFDDQFSVERPDGSNFTLKIRSTKLEDSAMYFCASSETESTQYFGPGTRLLVL.

V and J are TRBV11-2 and TRBJ1-2; unclear D gene. The V end was cut by 0 bases, the J end by 0 bases, with 11 bases between. The CDR3 spans 16 residues. Germline-derived CDR1 and CDR2 are SGHAT and FQNNGV. The CDR3 sequence is CASSLEGGSTNYGYTF. CDR3 DNA sequence: TGTGCCAGCAGCTTAGAAGGAGGGTCCACTAACTATGGCTACACCTTC.

This clone was seen just once. The chain joins TRBV5-1 to TRBJ2-7, with 9 bases lining up with TRBD1. After removal of 4 bases from V and 3 bases from J, the junction contained 11 bases not matched to a gene. This CDR3 comprises 16 residues. CDR1 and CDR2 (germline): SGHRS, YFSETQ. CDR3 residues: CASSPTGGLGVYEQYF. CDR3 DNA: TGCGCCAGCAGCCCAACAGGGGGCTTGGGAGTCTACGAGCAGTACTTC.

The chain employs TRBV24-1 and TRBJ2-1; TRBD2 matches at 10 bases. V dropped 10 bases and J dropped 2; count of bases not matched to a gene: 1. The CDR3 runs to 13 residues. Looked up from germline, CDR1 is KGHDR and CDR2 is SFDVKD. CDR3 protein: CATSGRTYNEQFF. The CDR3 DNA follows: TGTGCCACTAGCGGGAGGACCTACAATGAGCAGTTCTTC.

This chain joins TRBV6-5 and TRBJ1-1; the match to TRBD1 covers 8 bases. The germline V gene has CDR1 MNHEY and CDR2 SVGAGI. The CDR3 sequence is 12 residues long. V lost 5 bases and J lost 6; bases outside the gene matches: 2. The CDR3 nucleotides read TGTGCCAGCAGTACAGGGGGTCCTGAAGCTTTCTTT. It encodes CASSTGGPEAFF.

The V and J genes are TRBV9 and TRBJ1-6; 8 bases fit TRBD1. V trimming: 3 bases; J trimming: 8 bases; junction bases outside the gene matches: 10. In germline, CDR1 is SGDLS, CDR2 YYNGEE. The CDR3 totals 16 residues. CDR3 bases: TGTGCCAGCAGCGAAACAGGGGGACGCGGTTATTCACCCCTCCACTTT. Translation gives CASSETGGRGYSPLHF. The full variable domain, its missing parts supplied by reference TRBV9 and TRBJ1-6, is DSGVTQTPKHLITATGQRVTLRCSPRSGDLSVYWYQQSLDQGLQFLIQYYNGEERAKGNILERFSAQQFPDLHSELNLSSLELGDSALYFCASSETGGRGYSPLHFGNGTRLTVT.

This rearrangement joins TRBV3-1 (or the pseudogene TRBV3-2) to TRBJ1-5; TRBD1 is a possible D gene (5 bases). Trimming cost V 4 bases and J 1 base, with 11 bases left between them. The CDR3 has 15 residues. Germline assignment: CDR1 LGHDT and CDR2 YNNKEL (reference sequence). This CDR3 reads CASSLDNRSNQPQHF. The CDR3 bases are TGTGCCAGCAGCCTGGACAATAGAAGCAATCAGCCCCAGCATTTT.

V and J are TRBV6-5 and TRBJ1-6; 9 nucleotides align to TRBD1. The CDR3 runs 14 residues. The V gene's germline CDR1 is MNHEY and CDR2 SVGAGI. Trimming removed 7 bases from V and 9 bases from J; junction bases left unmatched: 7. The chain's CDR3 is CASIFGTGSSPLHF. The CDR3 nucleotides read TGTGCCAGCATATTTGGGACAGGGAGTTCACCCCTCCACTTT.

The chain is built from TRBV19 and TRBJ1-5; 9 bases fit TRBD1. Trimming took 3 bases from V and 3 from J; bases not matched to a gene: 6. In germline, CDR1 is LNHDA, CDR2 SQIVND (reference sequence). The CDR3 is 16 amino acids. The CDR3 DNA reads as TGTGCCAGTAGTATTGACAGGGGGTCAACCAATCAGCCCCAGCATTTT. As protein: CASSIDRGSTNQPQHF.

The rearrangement links TRBV10-3 to TRBJ2-1; 10 bases are a match to TRBD2. The V gene's germline CDR1 is ENHRY and CDR2 SYGVKD. Unmatched junction bases numbered 2, after V lost 4 bases and J lost 8 bases. This CDR3 spans 13 amino acids. The CDR3 loop reads CAISGLAGDEQFF. The CDR3 nucleotides read TGTGCCATCAGTGGCCTAGCGGGGGATGAGCAGTTCTTC.

The chain joins TRBV30 to TRBJ2-7; 10 bases align to TRBD1. Germline lookup yields CDR1 GTSNPN and CDR2 SVGIG (reference sequence). Trimming took 5 bases from V and 2 from J; bases not matched to a gene: 12. This CDR3 contains 16 residues. In nucleotides, the CDR3 is TGTGCCTGGGGTCCGGGACAGGGGAAGAGGGCCTACGAGCAGTACTTC. Protein sequence: CAWGPGQGKRAYEQYF.

This clone appeared a single time. This chain connects TRBV15 to TRBJ2-5; D is possibly TRBD2 (6 bases). The CDR3 covers 15 residues. V gave up 1 base and J gave up 5 bases, with 14 bases separating them. Germline-derived CDR1 and CDR2 are LNHNV and YYDKDF (reference sequence). This CDR3 is CATSRVGGVGETQYF. The CDR3 DNA follows: TGTGCCACCAGCAGAGTAGGCGGGGTTGGGGAGACCCAGTACTTC.

The genes are TRBV11-1 and TRBJ2-7; D unclear. Trimming shortened V by 3 bases and J by 5 bases, and 5 bases separated the two germline ends. Per germline, CDR1 SGHAT and CDR2 FQDESV (reference sequence). The length of the CDR3 is 11 residues. The CDR3 region is CASSLRNEQYF. The CDR3 nucleotides are TGTGCCAGCAGCTTGAGGAACGAGCAGTACTTC.

This clone occurred once. V is TRBV4-2 and J is TRBJ2-2; 9 bases match TRBD2. The germline V gene has CDR1 LGHNA and CDR2 YNFKEQ. V gave up 1 base and J gave up 4 bases; unmatched junction bases: 4. The length of the CDR3 is 16 residues. The CDR3 coding sequence is TGTGCCAGCAGCCAAGGACTAGCGGAGGTCACCGGGGAGCTGTTTTTT. It translates to CASSQGLAEVTGELFF.

This chain links TRBV5-8 with TRBJ2-1; D might be TRBD1 or TRBD2, each matching 5 bases. Germline V gives CDR1 SGHTS, CDR2 YDEGEE. V lost 4 bases and J lost 4, with 12 bases in between. CDR3 length equals 14 residues. CDR3 coding DNA: TGTGCCAGCAGCCCCAGGGACCCTTACAATGAGCAGTTCTTC. It yields the protein CASSPRDPYNEQFF.

V usage is TRBV7-2 and J usage is TRBJ2-2; 10 nucleotides align to TRBD2. Looked up from germline, CDR1 is SGHTA and CDR2 is FQGNSA. V shed 8 bases and J 4 bases; nucleotides not matched to a gene: 10. The length of the CDR3 is 16 residues. The chain's CDR3 is CASDTPSGGGTGELFF. The CDR3 coding sequence is TGTGCCAGCGACACCCCCAGCGGGGGGGGCACCGGGGAGCTGTTTTTT.